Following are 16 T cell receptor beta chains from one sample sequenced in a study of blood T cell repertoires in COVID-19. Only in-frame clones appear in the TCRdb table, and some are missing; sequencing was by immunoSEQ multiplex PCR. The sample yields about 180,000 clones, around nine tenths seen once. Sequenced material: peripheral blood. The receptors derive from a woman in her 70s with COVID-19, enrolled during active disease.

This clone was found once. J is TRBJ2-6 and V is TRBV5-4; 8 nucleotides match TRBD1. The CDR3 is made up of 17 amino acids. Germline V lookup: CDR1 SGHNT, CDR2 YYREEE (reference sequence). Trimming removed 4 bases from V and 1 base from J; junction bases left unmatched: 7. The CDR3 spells CASSRGQGSSGANVLTF. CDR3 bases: TGTGCCAGCAGCAGAGGACAGGGTTCTTCTGGGGCCAACGTCCTGACTTTC.

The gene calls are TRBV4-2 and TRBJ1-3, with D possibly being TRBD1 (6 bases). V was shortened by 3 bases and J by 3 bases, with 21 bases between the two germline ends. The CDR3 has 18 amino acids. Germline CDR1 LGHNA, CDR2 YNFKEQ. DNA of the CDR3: TGTGCCAGCAGCCATGCGCCGGGACATGAGCAACTTGGAAACACCATATATTTT. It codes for CASSHAPGHEQLGNTIYF.

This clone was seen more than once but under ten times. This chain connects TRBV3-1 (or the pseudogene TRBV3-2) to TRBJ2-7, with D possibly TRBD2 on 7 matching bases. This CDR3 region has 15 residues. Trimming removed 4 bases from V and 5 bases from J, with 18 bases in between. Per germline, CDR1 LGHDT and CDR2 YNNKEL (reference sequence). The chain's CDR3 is CASSPRAGARDEQYF. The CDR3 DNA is TGTGCCAGCAGCCCGCGGGCGGGGGCCAGAGACGAGCAGTACTTC.

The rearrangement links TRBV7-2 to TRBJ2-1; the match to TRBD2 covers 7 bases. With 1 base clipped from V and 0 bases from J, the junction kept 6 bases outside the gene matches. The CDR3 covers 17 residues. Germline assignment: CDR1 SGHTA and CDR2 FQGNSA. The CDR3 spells CASSLGLAASSYNEQFF. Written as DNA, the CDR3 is TGTGCCAGCAGCTTAGGGCTAGCGGCCAGCTCCTACAATGAGCAGTTCTTC.

The CDR3 is CASSTRHSGELFF. CDR3 coding DNA: TGTGCCAGCAGCACTAGGCATTCCGGGGAGCTGTTTTTT. The chain has TRBV7-2 and TRBJ2-2, with a weak D call TRBD2 (5 bases). The germline V and J ends were trimmed by 5 bases and 6 bases, with 10 bases remaining between them. This CDR3 has 13 amino acids. Germline V lookup: CDR1 SGHTA, CDR2 FQGNSA.

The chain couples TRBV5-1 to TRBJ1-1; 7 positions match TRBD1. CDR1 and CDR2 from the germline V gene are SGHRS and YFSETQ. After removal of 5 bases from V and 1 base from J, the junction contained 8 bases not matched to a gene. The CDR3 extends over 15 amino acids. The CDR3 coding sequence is TGCGCCAGCAGAAGAGACAGGGTTGGGAACACTGAAGCTTTCTTT. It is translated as CASRRDRVGNTEAFF.

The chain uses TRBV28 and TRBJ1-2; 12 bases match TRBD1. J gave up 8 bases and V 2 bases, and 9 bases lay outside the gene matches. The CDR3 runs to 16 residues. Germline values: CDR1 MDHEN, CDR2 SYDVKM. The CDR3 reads CASSLGRDRGHEGYTF. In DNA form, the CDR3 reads TGTGCCAGCAGTTTAGGCCGGGACAGGGGGCATGAAGGCTACACCTTC.

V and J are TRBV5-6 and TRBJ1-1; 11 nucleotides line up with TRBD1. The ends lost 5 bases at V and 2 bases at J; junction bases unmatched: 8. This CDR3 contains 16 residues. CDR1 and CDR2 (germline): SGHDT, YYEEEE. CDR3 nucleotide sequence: TGTGCCAGCAGTCCCGGGACAGGGGGTTTAAACACTGAAGCTTTCTTT. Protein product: CASSPGTGGLNTEAFF.

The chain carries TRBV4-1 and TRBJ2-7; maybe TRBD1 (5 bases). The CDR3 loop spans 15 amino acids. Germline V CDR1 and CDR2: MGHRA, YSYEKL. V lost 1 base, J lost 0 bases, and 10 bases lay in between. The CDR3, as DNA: TGCGCCAGCAGCCAAGTCGACAGCGACTCCTACGAGCAGTACTTC. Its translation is CASSQVDSDSYEQYF.

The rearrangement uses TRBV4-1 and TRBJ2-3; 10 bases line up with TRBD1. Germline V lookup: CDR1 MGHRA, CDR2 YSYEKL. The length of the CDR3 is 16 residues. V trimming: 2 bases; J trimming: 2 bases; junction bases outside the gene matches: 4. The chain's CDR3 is CASSQTGTGVTDTQYF. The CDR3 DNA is TGCGCCAGCAGCCAAACCGGGACAGGGGTCACAGATACGCAGTATTTT.

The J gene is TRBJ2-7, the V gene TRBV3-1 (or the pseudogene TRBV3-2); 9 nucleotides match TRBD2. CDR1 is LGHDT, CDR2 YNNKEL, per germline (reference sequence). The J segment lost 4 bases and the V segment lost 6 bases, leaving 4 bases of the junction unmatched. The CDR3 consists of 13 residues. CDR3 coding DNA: TGTGCCAGCAGGCTTAGCGGGAGTTACGAGCAGTACTTC. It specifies CASRLSGSYEQYF.

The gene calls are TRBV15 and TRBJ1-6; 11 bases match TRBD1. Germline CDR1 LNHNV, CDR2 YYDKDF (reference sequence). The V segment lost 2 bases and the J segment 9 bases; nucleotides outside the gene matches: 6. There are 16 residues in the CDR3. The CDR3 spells CATSRPKGQGVSPLHF. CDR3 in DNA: TGTGCCACCAGCAGACCTAAGGGACAGGGGGTTTCACCCCTCCACTTT.

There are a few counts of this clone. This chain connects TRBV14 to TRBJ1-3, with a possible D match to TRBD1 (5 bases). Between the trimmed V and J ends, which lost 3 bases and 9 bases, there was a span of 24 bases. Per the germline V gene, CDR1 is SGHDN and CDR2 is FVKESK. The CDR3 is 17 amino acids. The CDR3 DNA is TGTGCCAGCAGCCATCCACTCACAGAGCCTGGGGGGGTCACCATATATTTT. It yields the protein CASSHPLTEPGGVTIYF.

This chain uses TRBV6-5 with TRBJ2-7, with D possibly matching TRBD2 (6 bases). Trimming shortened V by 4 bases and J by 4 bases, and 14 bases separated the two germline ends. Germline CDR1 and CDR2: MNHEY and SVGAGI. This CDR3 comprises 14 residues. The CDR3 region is CASSSPGSRYEQYF. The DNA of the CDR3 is TGTGCCAGCAGTTCCCCCGGGAGTAGGTACGAGCAGTACTTC.

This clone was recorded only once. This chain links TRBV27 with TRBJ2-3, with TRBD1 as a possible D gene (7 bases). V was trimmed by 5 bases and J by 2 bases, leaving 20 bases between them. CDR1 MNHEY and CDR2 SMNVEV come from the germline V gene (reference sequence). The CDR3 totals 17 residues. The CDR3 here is CASSPGGIAVNTDTQYF. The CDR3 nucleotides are TGTGCCAGCAGTCCAGGGGGAATAGCGGTAAACACAGATACGCAGTATTTT.

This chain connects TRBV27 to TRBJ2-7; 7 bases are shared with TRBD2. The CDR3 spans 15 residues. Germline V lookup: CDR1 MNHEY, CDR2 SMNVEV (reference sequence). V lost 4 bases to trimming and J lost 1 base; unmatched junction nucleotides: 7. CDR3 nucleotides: TGTGCCAGCAGTTCCACCCCTAGCGGATCCTACGAGCAGTACTTC. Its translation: CASSSTPSGSYEQYF.